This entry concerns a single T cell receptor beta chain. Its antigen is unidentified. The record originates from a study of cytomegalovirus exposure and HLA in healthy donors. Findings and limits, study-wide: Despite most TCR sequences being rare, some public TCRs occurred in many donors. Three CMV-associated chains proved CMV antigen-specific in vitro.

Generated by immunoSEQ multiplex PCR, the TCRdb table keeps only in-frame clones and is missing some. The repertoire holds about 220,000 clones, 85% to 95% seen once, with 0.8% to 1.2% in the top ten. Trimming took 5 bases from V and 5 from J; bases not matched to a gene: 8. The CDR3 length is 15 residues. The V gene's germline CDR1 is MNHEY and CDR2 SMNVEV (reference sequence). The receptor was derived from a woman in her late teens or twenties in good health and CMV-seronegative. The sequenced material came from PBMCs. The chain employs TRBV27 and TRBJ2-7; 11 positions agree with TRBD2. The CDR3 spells CASSPGLAEGDEQYF. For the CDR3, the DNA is TGTGCCAGCAGTCCGGGACTAGCGGAAGGGGACGAGCAGTACTTC.